These 11 T cell receptor beta chains came from one sample sequenced in a study of CD8 T cells in ankylosing spondylitis (dated by TCRdb to 2017 to 2019). The method behind the library was 5' RACE. The sample was run on an Illumina HiSeq 2500. TCRdb ran its own pipeline on the public reads, namely fastp trimming at Q25 and MiXCR clone calling, and kept in-frame beta chains. Here each entry gathers all rows of one CDR3 protein and keeps the most common genes and DNA. The sample table holds about 140,000 distinct CDR3 sequences, of which 7% to 10% were seen once. The biggest ten clones account for 6% to 9.5% of the sample. The specimen was synovial fluid, either unsorted or a sorted T cell fraction (not recorded which). All receptors derive from a male donor with ankylosing spondylitis.

The CDR3 nucleotides are TGTGCCAGCAGACGTCCTGACAGGGGAATCACTGAAGCTTTCTTT. It translates to CASRRPDRGITEAFF. The chain recombines TRBV2 with TRBJ1-1, with TRBD1 identical over 8 bases. The CDR3 is 15 amino acids. CDR1 is SNHLY, CDR2 FYNNEI, per germline. The V segment lost 6 bases and the J segment 4 bases; nucleotides outside the gene matches: 10.

This clonotype was seen a handful of times. This CDR3 is CASSLTGVPTLRETQYF. DNA for the CDR3: TGCGCCAGCAGCTTGACGGGAGTTCCGACATTGCGAGAGACCCAGTACTTC. The rearrangement joins TRBV5-1 to TRBJ2-5; D is perhaps TRBD2 (6 bases). Trimming removed 1 base at V and 4 bases at J, with 20 bases between. Germline lookup yields CDR1 SGHRS and CDR2 YFSETQ. CDR3 length equals 17 residues.

This chain links TRBV3-1 with TRBJ2-5, with 12 bases aligning to TRBD2. Germline V gives CDR1 LGHDT, CDR2 YNNKEL (reference sequence). J gave up 0 bases and V 1 base, and 6 bases lay outside the gene matches. The CDR3 sequence is 18 residues long. The CDR3 nucleotides are TGTGCCAGCAGCCAAGGACTAGCGGGAGCCCAGTACCAAGAGACCCAGTACTTC. This codes for CASSQGLAGAQYQETQYF.

There are many counts of this clonotype. The gene calls are TRBV9 and TRBJ1-1; D is uncertain. Germline V lookup: CDR1 SGDLS, CDR2 YYNGEE. V was cut by 5 bases and J by 0 bases, with 11 bases left in between. This CDR3 is 14 amino acids long. This CDR3 is CASSWGTMNTEAFF. For the CDR3, the DNA is TGTGCCAGCAGTTGGGGAACCATGAACACTGAAGCTTTCTTT.

The gene calls are TRBV7-9 and TRBJ2-5; D is unresolved. Germline loops: CDR1 SEHNR, CDR2 FQNEAQ (reference sequence). The V end was cut by 1 base, the J end by 4 bases, with 10 bases between. This CDR3 contains 14 residues. DNA for the CDR3: TGTGCCAGCAGCTTAGGTGGTTTCCCAGAGACCCAGTACTTC. Residues: CASSLGGFPETQYF.

The table lists this clonotype with a few counts. The chain recombines TRBV27 with TRBJ1-2, with a possible D match to TRBD1 (6 bases). The CDR3 runs 17 residues. Germline loops: CDR1 MNHEY, CDR2 SMNVEV (reference sequence). The germline V and J ends were trimmed by 0 bases and 4 bases, with 18 bases remaining between them. The CDR3 is CASSLSVAGGAGYGYTF. The DNA for the CDR3 is TGTGCCAGCAGTTTATCAGTCGCGGGGGGCGCTGGCTATGGCTACACCTTC.

The chain has TRBV29-1 and TRBJ2-7; D might be TRBD2 (5 bases). The CDR3 consists of 11 residues. Germline values: CDR1 SQVTM, CDR2 ANQGSEA. Trimming took off 4 bases at V and 7 bases at J, with 11 bases between the two ends. CDR3 DNA sequence: TGCAGCGTTGGAGGACCGGGAGAGCAGTACTTC. It translates to CSVGGPGEQYF.

This clonotype appeared many times. This sequence joins TRBV7-2 and TRBJ1-2; D possibly corresponds to TRBD1 (5 bases). CDR1 SGHTA and CDR2 FQGNSA come from the germline V gene. This CDR3 is 13 amino acids long. The V end was cut by 5 bases, the J end by 8 bases, with 15 bases between. CDR3 residues: CASSTGPIEGYTF. Written as DNA, the CDR3 is TGTGCCAGCAGCACAGGACCGATTGAAGGCTACACCTTC.

This clonotype was observed many times. V is TRBV5-1 and J is TRBJ2-3; 10 bases map to TRBD2. Germline V gene lookup returns CDR1 SGHRS and CDR2 YFSETQ. The J segment lost 8 bases and the V segment lost 5 bases, leaving 14 bases of the junction unmatched. This CDR3 is built from 16 residues. The CDR3 DNA follows: TGCGCCAGCAGTTCAAGTCCTAGCGGGAGCCAGGGTACGCAGTATTTT. This gives the protein CASSSSPSGSQGTQYF.

This clonotype was recorded a few times. The CDR3 is CASSLEGRLITEAFF. The CDR3 DNA reads as TGCGCCAGCAGCTTGGAAGGCAGGTTAATAACTGAAGCTTTCTTT. V gene TRBV5-1 combines with J gene TRBJ1-1; D is uncertain. Germline V lookup: CDR1 SGHRS, CDR2 YFSETQ. The V gene lost 0 bases and the J gene lost 5 bases, with 14 bases spanning the gap. The CDR3 is 15 residues long.

J is TRBJ1-2 and V is TRBV29-1; D is possibly TRBD1 (6 bases). V was trimmed by 7 bases and J by 6 bases, leaving 15 bases between them. The CDR3 loop spans 12 amino acids. CDR1 and CDR2 (germline): SQVTM, ANQGSEA. CDR3 in DNA: TGCAGCGCCAGACAGGATAGTAATGGCTACACCTTC. Translated, it gives CSARQDSNGYTF. Combining the CDR3 with reference TRBV29-1 and TRBJ1-2 gives the whole variable domain SAVISQKPSRDICQRGTSLTIQCQVDSQVTMMFWYRQQPGQSLTLIATANQGSEATYESGFVIDKFPISRPNLTFSTLTVSNMSPEDSSIYLCSARQDSNGYTFGSGTRLTVV.